This record covers a single TCR beta chain. Its antigen is still unknown. The data originate from a study of cytomegalovirus exposure and HLA in healthy donors. Study conclusions and caveats: HLA alleles showed associations with 16,951 TCR beta sequences in a later analysis, at a 0.05 false discovery rate. Earlier analysis yielded a pattern in which most TCR beta V segments were productive about 87% or about 30% of the time.

PCR primers comprised 60 Vbeta and 13 Jbeta primers. Only in-frame clones appear in the TCRdb table, and some are missing; sequencing was by immunoSEQ multiplex PCR. The sample has roughly 100,000 clones; approximately 70% are singletons. While unrecorded immune exposures were likely, the donors were nominally healthy when sampled. Trimming shortened V by 3 bases and J by 4 bases, and 12 bases separated the two germline ends. From germline, CDR1 is SQVTM and CDR2 ANQGSEA. This CDR3 contains 13 residues. The clonotype comes from a man between 40 and 49 years old in good health and CMV-seropositive. The V and J genes are TRBV29-1 and TRBJ1-2; a weak D match, TRBD1 (6 bases). The sequencing input was PBMCs. CDR3 nucleotides: TGCAGCGTTGATTCCAGGGGTACCTATGGCTACACCTTC. This encodes CSVDSRGTYGYTF.